The sample holds one count of the clone carrying this T cell receptor beta chain. Its matching antigen is unknown. A read error may be the cause here, since a much bigger clone is one base away. The entry originates in a study of shared clonotypes between healthy human individuals. Broader study findings: Shared clonotypes: roughly 5% naive CD4, roughly 3.5% naive CD8, about 2.4% memory CD4, around 0.4% memory CD8.

TCRdb's copy holds only in-frame clones and misses some; the assay was immunoSEQ multiplex PCR. The sample contains 700,000 to 950,000 clones, 90% to 97% of which appear only once. V gave up 5 bases and J gave up 7 bases, with 4 bases separating them. CDR1 and CDR2 from the germline V gene are SGHDT and YYEEEE. The CDR3 has 10 residues. The naive CD8 subset, CD45RO-negative cells positively selected for CCR7, excluded terminally differentiated effector memory CD45RA+ cells. Sequencing was performed on naive CD8+ T cells sorted from blood. The sequence was obtained from a man aged 25-45 years in good health. This chain links TRBV5-6 with TRBJ2-1; D gene ambiguous. CDR3 protein: CASRGNEQFF. The CDR3 DNA follows: TGTGCCAGCAGGGGTAATGAGCAGTTCTTC.